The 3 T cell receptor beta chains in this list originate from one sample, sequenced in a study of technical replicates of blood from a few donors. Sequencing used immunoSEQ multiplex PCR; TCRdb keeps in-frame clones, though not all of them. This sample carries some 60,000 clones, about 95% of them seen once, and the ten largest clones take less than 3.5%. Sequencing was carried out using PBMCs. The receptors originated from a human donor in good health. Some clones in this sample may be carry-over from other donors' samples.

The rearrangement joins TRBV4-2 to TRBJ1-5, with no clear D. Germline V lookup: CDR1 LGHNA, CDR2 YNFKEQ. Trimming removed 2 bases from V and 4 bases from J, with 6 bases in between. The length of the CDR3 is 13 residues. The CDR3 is CASSQRVNQPQHF. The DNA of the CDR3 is TGTGCCAGCAGCCAACGAGTGAATCAGCCCCAGCATTTT.

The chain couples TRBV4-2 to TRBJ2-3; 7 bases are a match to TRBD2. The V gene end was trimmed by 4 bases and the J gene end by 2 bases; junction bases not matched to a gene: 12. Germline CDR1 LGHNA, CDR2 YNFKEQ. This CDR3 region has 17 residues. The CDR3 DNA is TGTGCCAGCAGCCCTGCAATTGGGGGGGAAGACACAGATACGCAGTATTTT. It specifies CASSPAIGGEDTDTQYF.

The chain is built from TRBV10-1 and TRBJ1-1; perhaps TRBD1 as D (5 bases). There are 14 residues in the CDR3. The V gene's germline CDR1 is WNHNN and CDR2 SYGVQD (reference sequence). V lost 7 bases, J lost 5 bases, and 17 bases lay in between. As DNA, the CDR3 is TGCGCCAGCACCCCTCGGGGGGGAGGTACTGAAGCTTTCTTT. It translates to CASTPRGGGTEAFF.